One sample yielded the 26 T cell receptor beta chains listed below, sequenced in a study of blood T cell repertoires in COVID-19. Profiling relied on immunoSEQ multiplex PCR, and the TCRdb table lists in-frame clones only, not all of them. The table has around 160,000 clones, more than 85% seen once. Sample: peripheral blood. These receptors were obtained from a woman in her sixties or seventies with COVID-19, enrolled during active disease.

V gene TRBV30 combines with J gene TRBJ1-2; tentative D call: TRBD1 (5 bases). There are 15 residues in the CDR3. With 2 bases removed from V and 5 bases from J, the gap between germline ends came to 18 bases. Per the germline V gene, CDR1 is GTSNPN and CDR2 is SVGIG (reference sequence). The CDR3 loop is CAWSPAGYPEYGYTF. For the CDR3, the DNA is TGTGCCTGGAGTCCAGCAGGGTACCCGGAATATGGCTACACCTTC.

The chain uses TRBV4-3 and TRBJ1-3, with 7 bases aligning to TRBD1. Trimming took 1 base from V and 0 from J; bases not matched to a gene: 3. This CDR3 region has 16 residues. Germline CDR1 and CDR2: LGHNA and YSLEER. This CDR3 is CASSQGTGVSGNTIYF. The CDR3, as DNA: TGCGCCAGCAGCCAAGGTACAGGGGTCTCTGGAAACACCATATATTTT.

The J gene is TRBJ1-4, the V gene TRBV7-2; D perhaps matches TRBD1 (5 bases). Germline-derived CDR1 and CDR2 are SGHTA and FQGNSA. The V and J ends lost 0 bases and 13 bases respectively, with 12 bases between them. The CDR3 totals 13 residues. This chain's CDR3 is CASSLAGGGGLFF. The CDR3 DNA follows: TGTGCCAGCAGCTTAGCGGGCGGGGGGGGACTGTTTTTT.

This clone was seen a few times. The chain carries TRBV12-3 or TRBV12-4 and TRBJ1-1; TRBD1 agrees at 7 bases. CDR3 length: 13 amino acids. J lost 7 bases, V lost 5 bases, and 7 bases had no gene match. The DNA for the CDR3 is TGTGCCAGCAGTATAAGACGGGACAGTGAAGCTTTCTTT. It encodes CASSIRRDSEAFF.

This chain uses TRBV12-3 or TRBV12-4 with TRBJ1-5, with D unclear. This CDR3 is built from 12 residues. Trimming stripped 1 base from V and 7 bases from J, with 5 bases between. CDR3 bases: TGTGCCAGCAGTTTAGGTCAACAGCCCCAGCATTTT. Residues: CASSLGQQPQHF.

This sequence joins TRBV10-1 and TRBJ1-5; possible D gene TRBD1, 6 bases. Trimming took 3 bases from V and 9 from J, leaving 24 bases between them. CDR3 size: 17 residues. In germline, CDR1 is WNHNN, CDR2 SYGVQD (reference sequence). The chain's CDR3 is CASSECVVLGAGAPQHF. Here the CDR3 DNA reads TGCGCCAGCAGTGAATGTGTGGTCTTGGGGGCGGGGGCGCCCCAGCATTTT.

This clone has more than one count but fewer than ten. This chain connects TRBV5-1 to TRBJ1-2; 11 bases are shared with TRBD1. V lost 4 bases, J lost 6 bases, and 8 bases stayed unmatched. The CDR3 spans 15 residues. Germline CDR1 reads SGHRS; CDR2 reads YFSETQ. The CDR3 coding sequence is TGCGCCAGCAGCCTTAGCCGGGACAGGGGGGATGGCTACACCTTC. Its protein product is CASSLSRDRGDGYTF.

The J gene is TRBJ1-1, the V gene TRBV12-5; TRBD1 agrees at 7 bases. V lost 7 bases, J lost 4 bases, and 9 bases stayed unmatched. This CDR3 has 14 residues. Germline lookup yields CDR1 LGHNT and CDR2 FRNRAP. The CDR3 region has the DNA TGTGCTAGTGTTACCGGGACAGCATTCACTGAAGCTTTCTTT. Encoded protein: CASVTGTAFTEAFF. The entire variable domain, with the rest obtained from reference TRBV12-5 and TRBJ1-1, is as follows: DARVTQTPRHKVTEMGQEVTMRCQPILGHNTVFWYRQTMMQGLELLAYFRNRAPLDDSGMPKDRFSAEMPDATLATLKIQPSEPRDSAVYFCASVTGTAFTEAFFGQGTRLTVV.

The CDR3 sequence: CAISDGGGVYEQYF. In DNA, the CDR3 is TGTGCCATCAGTGATGGTGGGGGGGTCTACGAGCAGTACTTC. V is TRBV10-3 and J is TRBJ2-7, with 7 bases fitting TRBD2. This CDR3 spans 14 amino acids. Trimming removed 3 bases from V and 3 bases from J; junction bases left unmatched: 5. CDR1 and CDR2 (germline): ENHRY, SYGVKD.

V is TRBV6-6 and J is TRBJ1-2; TRBD1 matches at 8 bases. CDR1 and CDR2 from the germline V gene are MNHNY and SVGAGI (reference sequence). The CDR3 runs 15 residues. The V and J ends lost 5 bases and 2 bases, in that order; junction bases with no gene match: 7. The CDR3 nucleotides are TGTGCCAGCAGTCGTGGACAGGGATCAAACTATGGCTACACCTTC. It translates to CASSRGQGSNYGYTF.

The V gene is TRBV2, the J gene TRBJ2-1, with TRBD2 matching over 12 bases. The length of the CDR3 is 13 residues. Germline V gene sequence: CDR1 SNHLY, CDR2 FYNNEI. Trimming took 2 bases from V and 15 from J; bases not matched to a gene: 5. The CDR3 DNA sequence: TGTGCCAGCAGTGAAACTAGCGGGGGGCATCGGTTCTTC. Its protein is CASSETSGGHRFF.

The chain joins TRBV5-1 to TRBJ2-5; D may be TRBD2 (6 bases). CDR3 length: 15 amino acids. Deletions cut 0 bases from V and 5 bases from J, with 14 bases between. Germline V gives CDR1 SGHRS, CDR2 YFSETQ. The CDR3 DNA sequence: TGCGCCAGCAGCTTGGGCCTTACAAGCGGGGAGACCCAGTACTTC. This encodes CASSLGLTSGETQYF.

V is TRBV5-4 and J is TRBJ2-2, with D unresolved. The CDR3 contains 14 residues. Germline V gene lookup returns CDR1 SGHNT and CDR2 YYREEE (reference sequence). V was cut by 0 bases and J by 4 bases, with 7 bases left in between. This CDR3 is CASSLDSGTGELFF. The CDR3 DNA reads as TGTGCCAGCAGCTTGGATTCCGGCACCGGGGAGCTGTTTTTT.

The chain carries TRBV6-1 and TRBJ2-5, with 12 bases fitting TRBD2. V lost 4 bases, J lost 3 bases, and 15 bases stayed unmatched. Germline lookup yields CDR1 MNHNS and CDR2 SASEGT. This CDR3 comprises 19 residues. The CDR3: CASSGNLLAGGPYEETQYF. CDR3 coding DNA: TGTGCCAGCAGTGGGAATCTCCTAGCGGGGGGGCCCTATGAAGAGACCCAGTACTTC.

The chain is built from TRBV19 and TRBJ1-6, with D perhaps TRBD1 (6 bases). The CDR3 spans 15 residues. Germline lookup yields CDR1 LNHDA and CDR2 SQIVND (reference sequence). V dropped 5 bases and J dropped 5 bases, with 13 bases sitting between them. CDR3 sequence: CASSQSRTDNSPLHF. In nucleotides, the CDR3 is TGTGCCAGTAGTCAGTCCAGGACAGATAATTCACCCCTCCACTTT.

CDR3 residues: CSAGHLNTEAFF. For the CDR3, the DNA is TGCAGCGCTGGACACTTGAACACTGAAGCTTTCTTT. This sequence joins TRBV29-1 and TRBJ1-1; the D gene is possibly TRBD1 (5 bases). V lost 7 bases and J 0 bases, leaving 9 bases between the germline ends. Germline loops: CDR1 SQVTM, CDR2 ANQGSEA. The CDR3 spans 12 residues.

J is TRBJ1-6 and V is TRBV12-3 or TRBV12-4; 10 bases are a match to TRBD1. The V gene end was trimmed by 5 bases and the J gene end by 9 bases; junction bases not matched to a gene: 1. The CDR3 sequence is 13 residues long. CDR3 nucleotide sequence: TGTGCCAGCAGTGGGACAGGGGTTTCACCCCTCCACTTT. Translated: CASSGTGVSPLHF.

This clone was picked up a small number of times. The rearrangement links TRBV3-1 (or the pseudogene TRBV3-2) to TRBJ2-1, with TRBD2 matching 10 bases. Per the germline V gene, CDR1 is LGHDT and CDR2 is YNNKEL (reference sequence). The V gene end was trimmed by 4 bases and the J gene end by 6 bases; junction bases not matched to a gene: 6. The CDR3 length is 15 residues. In DNA form, the CDR3 reads TGTGCCAGCAGCCCCCAGCGGGGGGGCCTCAATGAGCAGTTCTTC. Its translation is CASSPQRGGLNEQFF.

This sequence joins TRBV13 and TRBJ2-7, with 7 nucleotides matching TRBD1. The CDR3 is 12 amino acids. V shed 5 bases, J shed 6 bases, and the junction held 4 bases outside the gene matches. CDR1 is PRHDT, CDR2 FYEKMQ, per germline (reference sequence). The CDR3 sequence is CASSQTGTEQYF. The DNA of the CDR3 is TGTGCCAGCAGCCAGACAGGGACCGAGCAGTACTTC.

V usage is TRBV6-5 and J usage is TRBJ1-4, with D possibly being TRBD1 (5 bases). Germline V CDR1 and CDR2: MNHEY, SVGAGI. The CDR3 length is 14 residues. Trimming removed 8 bases from V and 5 bases from J, with 15 bases in between. The chain's CDR3 is CASGAEFKNEKLFF. The CDR3 coding sequence is TGTGCCAGCGGGGCTGAGTTTAAAAATGAAAAACTGTTTTTT.

V is TRBV7-3 and J is TRBJ2-1; D might be TRBD1 (5 bases). CDR3 length equals 14 residues. V was shortened by 5 bases and J by 5 bases, with 13 bases between the two germline ends. Germline V gene data show CDR1 as SGHTA and CDR2 as FQGTGA. The CDR3: CASSVSGLHNEQFF. CDR3 nucleotides: TGTGCCAGCAGCGTGTCAGGGTTACACAATGAGCAGTTCTTC.

The chain combines TRBV9 with TRBJ1-5; weak D call: TRBD1 (6 bases). The CDR3 runs 13 residues. Between the trimmed V and J ends, which lost 0 bases and 8 bases, there was a span of 9 bases. The germline V gene has CDR1 SGDLS and CDR2 YYNGEE. CDR3 coding DNA: TGTGCCAGCAGCGTAGCGGGGGGCAAGCCCCAGCATTTT. Protein sequence: CASSVAGGKPQHF.

This chain links TRBV7-3 with TRBJ2-5, with 12 bases fitting TRBD2. The CDR3 totals 16 residues. CDR1 is SGHTA and CDR2 is FQGTGA in the germline V gene. V shed 0 bases, J shed 4 bases, and the junction held 3 bases outside the gene matches. The CDR3 DNA reads TGTGCCAGCAGCTTAACCCTAGCGGGGGGGCTAGAGACCCAGTACTTC. Amino acid sequence: CASSLTLAGGLETQYF.

The chain couples TRBV30 to TRBJ1-1; D not resolved. The CDR3 spans 13 residues. V lost 4 bases, J lost 4 bases, and 13 bases lay in between. The germline gives CDR1 GTSNPN, CDR2 SVGIG (reference sequence). CDR3 coding DNA: TGTGCCTGGAATGGATTATGGAGCACTGAAGCTTTCTTT. Amino acids: CAWNGLWSTEAFF. Combining the CDR3 with reference TRBV30 and TRBJ1-1 gives the whole variable domain SQTIHQWPATLVQPVGSPLSLECTVEGTSNPNLYWYRQAAGRGLQLLFYSVGIGQISSEVPQNLSASRPQDRQFILSSKKLLLSDSGFYLCAWNGLWSTEAFFGQGTRLTVV.

The rearrangement uses TRBV2 and TRBJ2-2; 7 bases align to TRBD2. Germline-derived CDR1 and CDR2 are SNHLY and FYNNEI. The ends lost 4 bases at V and 7 bases at J; junction bases unmatched: 9. This CDR3 spans 15 amino acids. CDR3 protein: CASSGSAGELGELFF. The CDR3 region has the DNA TGTGCCAGCAGTGGGTCGGCGGGGGAGCTCGGGGAGCTGTTTTTT.

This chain links TRBV5-1 with TRBJ1-1; the match to TRBD1 covers 9 bases. The CDR3 is 16 residues long. Unmatched junction bases numbered 5, after V lost 1 base and J lost 1 base. Germline V gene sequence: CDR1 SGHRS, CDR2 YFSETQ. The CDR3 DNA reads as TGCGCCAGCAGCTTGATGAAGGGACAGGGGAACACTGAAGCTTTCTTT. Translation gives CASSLMKGQGNTEAFF.